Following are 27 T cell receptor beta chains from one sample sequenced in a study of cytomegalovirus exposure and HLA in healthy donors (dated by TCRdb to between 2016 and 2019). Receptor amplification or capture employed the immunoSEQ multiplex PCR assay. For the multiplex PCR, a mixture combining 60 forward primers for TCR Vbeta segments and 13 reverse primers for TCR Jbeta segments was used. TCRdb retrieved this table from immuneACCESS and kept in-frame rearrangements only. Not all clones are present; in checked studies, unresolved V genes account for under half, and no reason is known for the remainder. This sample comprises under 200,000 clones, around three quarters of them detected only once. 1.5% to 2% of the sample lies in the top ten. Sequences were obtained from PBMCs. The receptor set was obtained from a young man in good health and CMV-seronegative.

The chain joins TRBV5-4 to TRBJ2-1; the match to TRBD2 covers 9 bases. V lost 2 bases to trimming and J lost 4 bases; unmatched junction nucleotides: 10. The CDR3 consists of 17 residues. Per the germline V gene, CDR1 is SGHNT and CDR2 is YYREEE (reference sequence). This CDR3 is CASSLTLAGHAYNEQFF. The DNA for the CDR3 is TGTGCCAGCAGCTTAACACTAGCGGGTCATGCTTACAATGAGCAGTTCTTC.

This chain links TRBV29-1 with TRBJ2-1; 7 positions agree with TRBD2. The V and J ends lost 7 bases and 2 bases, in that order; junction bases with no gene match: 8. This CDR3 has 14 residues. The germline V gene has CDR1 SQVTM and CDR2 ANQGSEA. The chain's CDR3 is CSAVGGSTYNEQFF. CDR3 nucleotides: TGCAGCGCCGTGGGCGGGAGCACCTACAATGAGCAGTTCTTC.

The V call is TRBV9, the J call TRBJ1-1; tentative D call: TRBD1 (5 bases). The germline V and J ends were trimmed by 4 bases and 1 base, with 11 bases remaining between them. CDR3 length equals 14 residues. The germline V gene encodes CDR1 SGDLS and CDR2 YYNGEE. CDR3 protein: CASSPPGENTEAFF. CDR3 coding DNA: TGTGCCAGCAGCCCCCCGGGGGAGAACACTGAAGCTTTCTTT.

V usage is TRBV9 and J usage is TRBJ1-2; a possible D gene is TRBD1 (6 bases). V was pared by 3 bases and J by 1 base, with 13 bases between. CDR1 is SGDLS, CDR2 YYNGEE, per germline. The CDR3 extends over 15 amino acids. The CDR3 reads CASSEDQGYNYGYTF. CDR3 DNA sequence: TGTGCCAGCAGCGAGGATCAGGGGTATAACTATGGCTACACCTTC. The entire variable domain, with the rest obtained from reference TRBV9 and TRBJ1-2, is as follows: DSGVTQTPKHLITATGQRVTLRCSPRSGDLSVYWYQQSLDQGLQFLIQYYNGEERAKGNILERFSAQQFPDLHSELNLSSLELGDSALYFCASSEDQGYNYGYTFGSGTRLTVV.

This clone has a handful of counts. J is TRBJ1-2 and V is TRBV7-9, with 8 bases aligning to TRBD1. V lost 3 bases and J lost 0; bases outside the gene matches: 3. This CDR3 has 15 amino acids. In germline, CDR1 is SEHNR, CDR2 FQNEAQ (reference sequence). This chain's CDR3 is CASSLGQASNYGYTF. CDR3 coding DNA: TGTGCCAGCAGCTTGGGACAGGCTTCTAACTATGGCTACACCTTC.

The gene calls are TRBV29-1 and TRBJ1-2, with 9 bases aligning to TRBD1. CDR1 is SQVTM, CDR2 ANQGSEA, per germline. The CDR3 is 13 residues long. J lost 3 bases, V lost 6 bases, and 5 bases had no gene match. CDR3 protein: CSVWTGADYGYTF. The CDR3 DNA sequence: TGCAGCGTCTGGACAGGGGCGGACTATGGCTACACCTTC.

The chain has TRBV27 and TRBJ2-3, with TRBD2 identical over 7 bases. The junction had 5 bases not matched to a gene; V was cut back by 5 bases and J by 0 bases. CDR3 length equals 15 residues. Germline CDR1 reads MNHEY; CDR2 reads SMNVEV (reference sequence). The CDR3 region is CASSPPSGSTDTQYF. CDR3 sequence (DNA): TGTGCCAGCAGTCCCCCTAGCGGTAGCACAGATACGCAGTATTTT.

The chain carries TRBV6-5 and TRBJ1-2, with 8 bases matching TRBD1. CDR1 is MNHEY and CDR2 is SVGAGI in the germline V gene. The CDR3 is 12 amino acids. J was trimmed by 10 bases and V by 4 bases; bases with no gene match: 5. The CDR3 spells CASSWTGNVYTF. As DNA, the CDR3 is TGTGCCAGCAGTTGGACAGGGAACGTCTACACCTTC.

The CDR3 loop reads CASSLGTGAPYEQYF. The CDR3 nucleotides are TGTGCCAGCAGCCTAGGAACAGGGGCCCCCTACGAGCAGTACTTC. The chain carries TRBV11-2 and TRBJ2-7; 7 positions agree with TRBD1. J was trimmed by 2 bases and V by 5 bases; bases with no gene match: 9. CDR3 length equals 15 residues. Germline CDR1 and CDR2: SGHAT and FQNNGV. The whole variable domain, filled in from reference TRBV11-2 and TRBJ2-7, reads EAGVAQSPRYKIIEKRQSVAFWCNPISGHATLYWYQQILGQGPKLLIQFQNNGVVDDSQLPKDRFSAERLKGVDSTLKIQPAKLEDSAVYLCASSLGTGAPYEQYFGPGTRLTVT.

The DNA for the CDR3 is TGCGCCAGCAGCCAGGATACAGGGGTAGGAGCTTTCTTT. This translates into CASSQDTGVGAFF. The J gene is TRBJ1-1, the V gene TRBV4-1, with TRBD1 identical over 7 bases. The CDR3 totals 13 residues. Looked up from germline, CDR1 is MGHRA and CDR2 is YSYEKL. V was clipped by 3 bases and J by 10 bases; unmatched bases: 8.

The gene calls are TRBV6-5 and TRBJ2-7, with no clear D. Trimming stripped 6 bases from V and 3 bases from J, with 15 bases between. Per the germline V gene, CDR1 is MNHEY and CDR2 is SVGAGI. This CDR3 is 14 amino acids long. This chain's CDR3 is CASSTRGRGYEQYF. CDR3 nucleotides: TGTGCCAGCAGCACGCGTGGCCGCGGCTACGAGCAGTACTTC.

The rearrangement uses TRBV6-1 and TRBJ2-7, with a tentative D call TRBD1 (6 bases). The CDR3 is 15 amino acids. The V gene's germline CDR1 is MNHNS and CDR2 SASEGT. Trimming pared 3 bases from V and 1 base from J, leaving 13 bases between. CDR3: CASSDPQGLSYEQYF. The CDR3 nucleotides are TGTGCCAGCAGTGATCCCCAGGGGCTTTCCTACGAGCAGTACTTC.

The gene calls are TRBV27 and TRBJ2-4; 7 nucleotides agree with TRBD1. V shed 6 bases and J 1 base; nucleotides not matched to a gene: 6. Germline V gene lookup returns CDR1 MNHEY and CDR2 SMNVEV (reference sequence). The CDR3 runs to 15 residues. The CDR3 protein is CASRRDREAKNIQYF. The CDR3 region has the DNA TGTGCCAGCAGAAGAGACAGGGAGGCCAAAAACATTCAGTACTTC.

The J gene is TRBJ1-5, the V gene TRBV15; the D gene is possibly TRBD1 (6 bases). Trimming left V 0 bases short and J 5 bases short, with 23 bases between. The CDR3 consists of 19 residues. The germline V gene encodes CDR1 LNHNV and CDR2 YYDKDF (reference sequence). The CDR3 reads CATSRDHIGGAGWHQPQHF. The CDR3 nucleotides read TGTGCCACCAGCAGAGATCACATAGGGGGGGCAGGGTGGCATCAGCCCCAGCATTTT.

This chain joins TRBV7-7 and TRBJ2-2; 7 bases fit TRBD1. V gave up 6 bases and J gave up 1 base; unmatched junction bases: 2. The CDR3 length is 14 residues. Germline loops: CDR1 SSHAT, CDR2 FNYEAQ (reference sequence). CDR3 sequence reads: CASSWDRNTGELFF. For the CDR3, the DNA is TGTGCCAGCAGTTGGGACAGGAACACCGGGGAGCTGTTTTTT. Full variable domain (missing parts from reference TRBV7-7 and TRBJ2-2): GAGVSQSPRYKVTKRGQDVTLRCDPISSHATLYWYQQALGQGPEFLTYFNYEAQPDKSGLPSDRFSAERPEGSISTLTIQRTEQRDSAMYRCASSWDRNTGELFFGEGSRLTVL.

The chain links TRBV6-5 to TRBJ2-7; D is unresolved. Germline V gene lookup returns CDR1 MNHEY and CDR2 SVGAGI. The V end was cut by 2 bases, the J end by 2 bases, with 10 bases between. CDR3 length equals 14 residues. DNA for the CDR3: TGTGCCAGCAGTTACCGCCAGGTTACCTACGAGCAGTACTTC. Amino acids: CASSYRQVTYEQYF.

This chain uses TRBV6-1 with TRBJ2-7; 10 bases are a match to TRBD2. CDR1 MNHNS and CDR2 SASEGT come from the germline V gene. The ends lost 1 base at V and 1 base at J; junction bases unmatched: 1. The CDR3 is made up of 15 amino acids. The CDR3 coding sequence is TGTGCCAGCAGTGAAGAGACTAGCGGGTCCTACGAGCAGTACTTC. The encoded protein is CASSEETSGSYEQYF.

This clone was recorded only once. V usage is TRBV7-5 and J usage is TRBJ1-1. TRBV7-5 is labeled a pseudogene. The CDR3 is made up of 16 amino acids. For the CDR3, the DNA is TGTGCCAGAAGCCTCCCTGGCGGGCGGGGGAACACTGAAGCTTTCTTT. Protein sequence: CARSLPGGRGNTEAFF.

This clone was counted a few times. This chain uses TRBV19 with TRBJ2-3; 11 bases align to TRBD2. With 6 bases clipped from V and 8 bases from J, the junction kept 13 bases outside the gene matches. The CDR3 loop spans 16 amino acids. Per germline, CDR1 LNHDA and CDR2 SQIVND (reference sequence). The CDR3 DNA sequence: TGTGCCAGTAGCGCCTTGCTAGCGGGAGGAATTGGTACGCAGTATTTT. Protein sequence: CASSALLAGGIGTQYF.

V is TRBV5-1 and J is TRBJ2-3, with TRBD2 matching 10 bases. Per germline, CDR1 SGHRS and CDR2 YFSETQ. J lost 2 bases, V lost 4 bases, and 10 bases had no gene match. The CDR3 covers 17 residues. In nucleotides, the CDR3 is TGCGCCAGCAGCGTAACGACTAGCGGGTCCTACACAGATACGCAGTATTTT. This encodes CASSVTTSGSYTDTQYF. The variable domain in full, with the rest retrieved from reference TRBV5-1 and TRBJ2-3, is KAGVTQTPRYLIKTRGQQVTLSCSPISGHRSVSWYQQTPGQGLQFLFEYFSETQRNKGNFPGRFSGRQFSNSRSEMNVSTLELGDSALYLCASSVTTSGSYTDTQYFGPGTRLTVL.

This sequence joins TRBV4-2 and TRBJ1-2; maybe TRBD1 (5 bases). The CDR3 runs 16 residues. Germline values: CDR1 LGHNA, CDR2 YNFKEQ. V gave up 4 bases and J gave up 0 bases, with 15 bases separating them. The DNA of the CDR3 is TGTGCCAGCAGCCTCGGTGACAGAAAAGCTAACTATGGCTACACCTTC. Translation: CASSLGDRKANYGYTF.

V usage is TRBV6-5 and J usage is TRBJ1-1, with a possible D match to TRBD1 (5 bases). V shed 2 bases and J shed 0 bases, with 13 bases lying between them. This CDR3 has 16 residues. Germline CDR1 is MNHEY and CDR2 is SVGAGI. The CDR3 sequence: CASSYAVGTMNTEAFF. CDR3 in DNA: TGTGCCAGCAGTTACGCTGTTGGGACTATGAACACTGAAGCTTTCTTT.

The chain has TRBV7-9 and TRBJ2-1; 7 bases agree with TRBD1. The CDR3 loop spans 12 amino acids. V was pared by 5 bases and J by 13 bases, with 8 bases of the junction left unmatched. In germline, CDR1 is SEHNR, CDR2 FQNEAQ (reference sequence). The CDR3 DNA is TGTGCCAGCAGCGAAGGGGGCAGGGGACAGTTCTTC. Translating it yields CASSEGGRGQFF.

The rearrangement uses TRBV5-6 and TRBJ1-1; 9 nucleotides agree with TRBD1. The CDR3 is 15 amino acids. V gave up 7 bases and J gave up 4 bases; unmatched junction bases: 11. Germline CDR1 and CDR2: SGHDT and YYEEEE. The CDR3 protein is CASGSDRGTPTEAFF. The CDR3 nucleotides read TGTGCCAGCGGCTCCGACAGGGGGACCCCCACTGAAGCTTTCTTT.

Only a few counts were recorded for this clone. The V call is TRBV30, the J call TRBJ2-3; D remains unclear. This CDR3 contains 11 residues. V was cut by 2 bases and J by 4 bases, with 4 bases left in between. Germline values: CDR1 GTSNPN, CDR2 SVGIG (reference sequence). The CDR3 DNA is TGTGCCTGGAGTTCGTCAGATACGCAGTATTTT. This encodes CAWSSSDTQYF.

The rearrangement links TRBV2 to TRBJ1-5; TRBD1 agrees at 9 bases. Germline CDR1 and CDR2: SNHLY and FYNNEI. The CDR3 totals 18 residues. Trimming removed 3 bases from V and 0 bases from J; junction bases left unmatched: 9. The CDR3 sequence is CASSEEDRGWNSNQPQHF. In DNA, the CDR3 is TGTGCCAGCAGTGAGGAGGACAGGGGTTGGAATAGCAATCAGCCCCAGCATTTT.

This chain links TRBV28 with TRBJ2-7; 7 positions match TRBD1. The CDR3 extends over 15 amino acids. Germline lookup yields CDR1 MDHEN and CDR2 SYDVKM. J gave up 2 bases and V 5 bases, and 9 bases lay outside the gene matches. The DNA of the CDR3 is TGTGCCAGCAGTGGGTCTGGGACAGCTACCTACGAGCAGTACTTC. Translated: CASSGSGTATYEQYF.